This entry lists 10 T cell receptor beta chains sequenced from one sample in a study of cytomegalovirus exposure and HLA in healthy donors. Amplification used 60 Vbeta primers and 13 Jbeta primers. Data came from immunoSEQ multiplex PCR; TCRdb stores just in-frame clones and leaves some out. The sample holds about 190,000 clones, roughly 84% seen once. Sequences were obtained from PBMCs. The receptors here all came from a boy aged 5-17 years in good health and CMV-seronegative.

The V gene is TRBV6-6, the J gene TRBJ1-5; TRBD1 is a possible D gene (5 bases). Germline lookup yields CDR1 MNHNY and CDR2 SVGAGI (reference sequence). CDR3 size: 15 residues. Trimming cost V 6 bases and J 1 base, with 13 bases left between them. CDR3 bases: TGTGCCAGCAGATACCAGGGAGGGAGCAATCAGCCCCAGCATTTT. It is translated as CASRYQGGSNQPQHF.

This sequence joins TRBV6-5 and TRBJ1-2, with a tentative D call TRBD1 (5 bases). Trimming cost V 5 bases and J 13 bases, with 23 bases left between them. The CDR3 runs 14 residues. Germline V gene sequence: CDR1 MNHEY, CDR2 SVGAGI. The DNA of the CDR3 is TGTGCCAGCAGTCCCGCCGGGACTGCCTTTTCTTCCACCTTC. It translates to CASSPAGTAFSSTF.

The V and J genes are TRBV30 and TRBJ2-1, with D unresolved. CDR1 is GTSNPN and CDR2 is SVGIG in the germline V gene (reference sequence). The V end lost 0 bases, the J end lost 8 bases, and 8 bases lay between the germline ends. This CDR3 spans 12 amino acids. The CDR3 loop reads CAWSVQRDEQFF. The CDR3 DNA reads TGTGCCTGGAGTGTACAACGGGATGAGCAGTTCTTC.

This clone was observed a few times. This chain links TRBV30 with TRBJ1-6, with a tentative D call TRBD1 (6 bases). V shed 1 base and J shed 6 bases, with 10 bases lying between them. CDR1 and CDR2 (germline): GTSNPN, SVGIG (reference sequence). The CDR3 length is 14 residues. The CDR3 loop is CAWSGGGSNSPLHF. CDR3 bases: TGTGCCTGGAGTGGGGGGGGCTCTAATTCACCCCTCCACTTT.

Written as DNA, the CDR3 is TGCGCCAGCAGCCCATCCGGCGGAGCGACCCCTCAGCCCCAGCATTTT. It encodes CASSPSGGATPQPQHF. The chain is built from TRBV5-1 and TRBJ1-5; D unclear. Looked up from germline, CDR1 is SGHRS and CDR2 is YFSETQ. The CDR3 consists of 16 residues. V was cut by 4 bases and J by 6 bases, with 20 bases left in between.

The CDR3 protein is CASSLSGTDNALQYF. CDR3 coding DNA: TGCGCCAGCAGCCTTTCCGGGACAGATAACGCTCTTCAGTACTTC. The gene calls are TRBV5-1 and TRBJ2-4; TRBD1 agrees at 7 bases. CDR1 is SGHRS, CDR2 YFSETQ, per germline. The junction had 15 bases not matched to a gene; V was cut back by 4 bases and J by 11 bases. The CDR3 runs 15 residues.

The gene calls are TRBV9 and TRBJ2-7; 10 bases line up with TRBD2. J lost 6 bases, V lost 3 bases, and 3 bases had no gene match. The CDR3 totals 13 residues. CDR1 and CDR2 from the germline V gene are SGDLS and YYNGEE. CDR3: CASSGGLATEQYF. CDR3 sequence (DNA): TGTGCCAGCAGCGGGGGACTAGCGACCGAGCAGTACTTC. The full variable domain, its missing parts supplied by reference TRBV9 and TRBJ2-7, is DSGVTQTPKHLITATGQRVTLRCSPRSGDLSVYWYQQSLDQGLQFLIQYYNGEERAKGNILERFSAQQFPDLHSELNLSSLELGDSALYFCASSGGLATEQYFGPGTRLTVT.

This sequence joins TRBV28 and TRBJ1-3; D unclear. V was trimmed by 6 bases and J by 3 bases, leaving 6 bases between them. This CDR3 region has 12 residues. Germline V gene sequence: CDR1 MDHEN, CDR2 SYDVKM. The CDR3 is CASRSVGNTIYF. The DNA for the CDR3 is TGTGCCAGCAGGAGCGTTGGAAACACCATATATTTT.

The rearrangement links TRBV10-2 to TRBJ2-7, with unresolved D. Trimming removed 6 bases from V and 4 bases from J, with 10 bases in between. The CDR3 has 12 amino acids. Germline V gene lookup returns CDR1 WSHSY and CDR2 SAAADI. This CDR3 reads CASRHTEYEQYF. The CDR3 DNA is TGCGCCAGCAGACATACAGAGTACGAGCAGTACTTC.

This clone was recorded once. This chain connects TRBV29-1 to TRBJ2-7; 7 bases are a match to TRBD1. There are 15 residues in the CDR3. V lost 0 bases, J lost 1 base, and 6 bases stayed unmatched. Germline CDR1 is SQVTM and CDR2 is ANQGSEA. The CDR3 DNA follows: TGCAGCGTTGAAGATTTCTGGACAGGTTCCTACGAGCAGTACTTC. It codes for CSVEDFWTGSYEQYF.